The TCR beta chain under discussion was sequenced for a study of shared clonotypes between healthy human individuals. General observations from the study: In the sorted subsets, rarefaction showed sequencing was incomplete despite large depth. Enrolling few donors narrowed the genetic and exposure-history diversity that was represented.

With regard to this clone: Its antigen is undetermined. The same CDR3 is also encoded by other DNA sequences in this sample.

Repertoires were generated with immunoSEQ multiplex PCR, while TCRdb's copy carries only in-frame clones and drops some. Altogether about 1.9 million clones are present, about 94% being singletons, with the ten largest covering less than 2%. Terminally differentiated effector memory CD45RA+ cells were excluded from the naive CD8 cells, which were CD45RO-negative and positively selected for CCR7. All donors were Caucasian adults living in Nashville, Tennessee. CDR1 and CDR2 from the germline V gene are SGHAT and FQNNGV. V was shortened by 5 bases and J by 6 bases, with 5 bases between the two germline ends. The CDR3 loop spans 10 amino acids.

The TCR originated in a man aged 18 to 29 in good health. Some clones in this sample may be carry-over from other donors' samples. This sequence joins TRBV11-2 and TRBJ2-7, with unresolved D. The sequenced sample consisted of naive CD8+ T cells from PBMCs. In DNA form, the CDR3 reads TGTGCCAGCAGCCTGGGCGAGCAGTACTTC. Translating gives CASSLGEQYF.